This T cell receptor (beta chain) was profiled in a study of cytomegalovirus exposure and HLA in healthy donors. Study information: Membership in the Caucasian-associated ancestry cluster was found for about four fifths of almost 400 genotyped donors.

PCR involved 60 Vbeta and 13 Jbeta primers. Assay used: immunoSEQ multiplex PCR; TCRdb lists only in-frame clones, some missing. The sample consists of over 150,000 clones, roughly 80% of them appearing once. The sequence was obtained from a male donor in good health and CMV-seropositive. Source material: PBMCs.

CDR3 coding DNA: TGCGCCAGCAGTTTGATACCGGGACTCAATGAGCAGTTCTTC. Translation: CASSLIPGLNEQFF. This chain links TRBV5-1 with TRBJ2-1, with D possibly matching TRBD2 (6 bases). This CDR3 has 14 residues. The germline gives CDR1 SGHRS, CDR2 YFSETQ. Trimming took off 5 bases at V and 6 bases at J, with 15 bases between the two ends.